The rows below give T cell receptor beta chains drawn from one sample of a study of shared clonotypes between healthy human individuals. The assay was immunoSEQ multiplex PCR, and TCRdb's table has in-frame clones only and misses some. The sample holds 2 million to 2.5 million clones, under 97% seen once. Specimen: naive CD4+ T cells sorted from blood. The receptors derive from a man between 18 and 29 years old in good health. Both conserved end residues are part of each CDR3. D genes are given only for firm matches. Clone size, where shown, is once, few, many, or a class for clones that have expanded.

j_gene: TRBJ2-5
abundance: once
v_gene: TRBV30
len: 16
d_gene: -
CDR3nt: TGTGCCTGGAGTGTACCGGGGGTGATTGGGAAAGAGACCCAGTACTTC
CDR3aa: CAWSVPGVIGKETQYF

j_gene: TRBJ2-3
abundance: -
v_gene: TRBV7-7
len: 15
d_gene: -
CDR3nt: TGTGCTAGCAGCTTAGCGCAGGGGGGGGCAGATACGCAGTATTTT
CDR3aa: CASSLAQGGADTQYF

j_gene: TRBJ2-7
abundance: -
v_gene: TRBV10-3
len: 12
d_gene: -
CDR3nt: TGTGCCATCAGTGAAGGGTCCTACGAGCAGTACTTC
CDR3aa: CAISEGSYEQYF

j_gene: TRBJ2-5
abundance: -
v_gene: TRBV2
len: 17
d_gene: -
CDR3nt: TGTGCCAGCAGTGACGTTGCGCCAGTAGGGATCCAAGAGACCCAGTACTTC
CDR3aa: CASSDVAPVGIQETQYF

j_gene: TRBJ1-1
abundance: -
v_gene: TRBV28
len: 12
d_gene: TRBD1
CDR3nt: TGTGCCAGCAGTCAGGGGGCCCCTCAAGCTTTCTTT
CDR3aa: CASSQGAPQAFF

j_gene: TRBJ2-5
abundance: -
v_gene: TRBV25-1
len: 13
d_gene: -
CDR3nt: TGTGCCAGCAGTGCGAGATTCCAAGAGACCCAGTACTTC
CDR3aa: CASSARFQETQYF

j_gene: TRBJ2-5
abundance: -
v_gene: TRBV5-1
len: 15
d_gene: TRBD1
CDR3nt: TGCGCCAGCAGCTTGGGACAGGGGGCTAGTGAGACCCAGTACTTC
CDR3aa: CASSLGQGASETQYF

j_gene: TRBJ2-3
abundance: -
v_gene: TRBV19
len: 13
d_gene: -
CDR3nt: TGTGCCAGTAGTATAGACAGCACAGATACGCAGTATTTT
CDR3aa: CASSIDSTDTQYF

j_gene: TRBJ1-3
abundance: few
v_gene: TRBV6-6
len: 12
d_gene: -
CDR3nt: TGTGCCAGCAGTTATGTTGGAAACACCATATATTTT
CDR3aa: CASSYVGNTIYF

j_gene: TRBJ2-7
abundance: -
v_gene: TRBV6-5
len: 15
d_gene: TRBD2
CDR3nt: TGTGCCAGCAGTTATGGGTGGGAGGGCCCCTACGAGCAGTACTTC
CDR3aa: CASSYGWEGPYEQYF

j_gene: TRBJ1-2
abundance: -
v_gene: TRBV27
len: 13
d_gene: -
CDR3nt: TGTGCCAGCAGCTTTCGCACGGGCGGGGGCTACACCTTC
CDR3aa: CASSFRTGGGYTF

j_gene: TRBJ1-2
abundance: -
v_gene: TRBV5-4
len: 12
d_gene: -
CDR3nt: TGTGCCAGCAGCGCGGACAGTTGGGGCTACACCTTC
CDR3aa: CASSADSWGYTF

j_gene: TRBJ2-3
abundance: -
v_gene: TRBV2
len: 17
d_gene: TRBD2
CDR3nt: TGTGCCAGCAGTGAGGGGACTAGCGGGGGGTACACAGATACGCAGTATTTT
CDR3aa: CASSEGTSGGYTDTQYF

j_gene: TRBJ1-1
abundance: -
v_gene: TRBV6-5
len: 13
d_gene: -
CDR3nt: TGTGCCAGCTCCCGGCGGGGAGACACTGAAGCTTTCTTT
CDR3aa: CASSRRGDTEAFF

j_gene: TRBJ2-7
abundance: few
v_gene: TRBV15
len: 13
d_gene: -
CDR3nt: TGTGCCACCAGCAGCCTACTAAAATACGAGCAGTACTTC
CDR3aa: CATSSLLKYEQYF

j_gene: TRBJ2-1
abundance: -
v_gene: TRBV28
len: 15
d_gene: -
CDR3nt: TGTGCCAGCAGCTCCCGGGGAGCGGGTAACAATGAGCAGTTCTTC
CDR3aa: CASSSRGAGNNEQFF

j_gene: TRBJ1-2
abundance: once
v_gene: TRBV2
len: 16
d_gene: TRBD1
CDR3nt: TGTGCCAGCAGTCCGGATGGGGCAGGGGGACTCTATGGCTACACCTTC
CDR3aa: CASSPDGAGGLYGYTF

j_gene: TRBJ1-4
abundance: once
v_gene: TRBV27
len: 15
d_gene: -
CDR3nt: TGTGCCAGCAGGGCTGTCGATGTAGGGAGTGAAAAACTGTTTTTT
CDR3aa: CASRAVDVGSEKLFF

j_gene: TRBJ2-7
abundance: -
v_gene: TRBV6-1
len: 16
d_gene: TRBD1
CDR3nt: TGTGCCAGCAGTGCGAGGGAAAGGGGGCGGTTGGTGGAGCAGTACTTC
CDR3aa: CASSARERGRLVEQYF

j_gene: TRBJ2-7
abundance: -
v_gene: TRBV18
len: 13
d_gene: -
CDR3nt: TGTGCCAGCTCACCTCAGGACAGCTACGAGCAGTACTTC
CDR3aa: CASSPQDSYEQYF

j_gene: TRBJ2-7
abundance: -
v_gene: TRBV28
len: 13
d_gene: -
CDR3nt: TGTGCCAGCAGTTCCGGAAGCTCCTACGAGCAGTACTTC
CDR3aa: CASSSGSSYEQYF

j_gene: TRBJ1-3
abundance: -
v_gene: TRBV9
len: 16
d_gene: TRBD1
CDR3nt: TGTGCCAGCAGTGCCGGGACAGGTGACTCTGGAAACACCATATATTTT
CDR3aa: CASSAGTGDSGNTIYF

j_gene: TRBJ2-1
abundance: -
v_gene: TRBV7-2
len: 16
d_gene: TRBD2
CDR3nt: TGTGCCAGCAGCTTAGTAGCGGGAGGGACCTCCAATGAGCAGTTCTTC
CDR3aa: CASSLVAGGTSNEQFF

j_gene: TRBJ2-7
abundance: -
v_gene: TRBV18
len: 14
d_gene: -
CDR3nt: TGTGCCAGCTCACCACTGAAGGGGGCGGGGGAGCAGTACTTC
CDR3aa: CASSPLKGAGEQYF

j_gene: TRBJ1-6
abundance: -
v_gene: TRBV9
len: 13
d_gene: -
CDR3nt: TGTGCCAGCACCGGGGGTGGTAATTCACCCCTCCACTTT
CDR3aa: CASTGGGNSPLHF

j_gene: TRBJ2-5
abundance: -
v_gene: TRBV6-5
len: 14
d_gene: -
CDR3nt: TGTGCCAGCAGCCCTACTCGGCAGCAAGAGACCCAGTACTTC
CDR3aa: CASSPTRQQETQYF

j_gene: TRBJ1-6
abundance: -
v_gene: TRBV25-1
len: 12
d_gene: -
CDR3nt: TGTGCCAGCAGTGAAGGGTATTCACCCCTCCACTTT
CDR3aa: CASSEGYSPLHF

j_gene: TRBJ2-3
abundance: -
v_gene: TRBV2
len: 15
d_gene: TRBD1
CDR3nt: TGTGCCAGCCAAGGGAGGACAGGGGGCCCAGATACGCAGTATTTT
CDR3aa: CASQGRTGGPDTQYF

j_gene: TRBJ2-7
abundance: -
v_gene: TRBV11-2
len: 16
d_gene: TRBD1
CDR3nt: TGTGCCAGCAGCTCACCCACCGGGACAGGGACTTACGAGCAGTACTTC
CDR3aa: CASSSPTGTGTYEQYF

j_gene: TRBJ2-7
abundance: -
v_gene: TRBV7-2
len: 15
d_gene: -
CDR3nt: TGTGCCAGCAGCCCCCAGTTGGGCCCTCCCTACGAGCAGTACTTC
CDR3aa: CASSPQLGPPYEQYF

j_gene: TRBJ2-3
abundance: -
v_gene: TRBV7-9
len: 16
d_gene: -
CDR3nt: TGTGCCAGCAGCCCGTGGGTGGGGTCTAGCACAGATACGCAGTATTTT
CDR3aa: CASSPWVGSSTDTQYF

j_gene: TRBJ2-7
abundance: -
v_gene: TRBV7-9
len: 16
d_gene: TRBD1
CDR3nt: TGTGCCAGCACCGGACAGGGCCTGAAAGGAATATACGAGCAGTACTTC
CDR3aa: CASTGQGLKGIYEQYF

j_gene: TRBJ2-3
abundance: -
v_gene: TRBV6-1
len: 12
d_gene: -
CDR3nt: TGTGCCAGCAGTGAAGTGACAGATACGCAGTATTTT
CDR3aa: CASSEVTDTQYF

j_gene: TRBJ2-2
abundance: -
v_gene: TRBV5-1
len: 15
d_gene: TRBD1
CDR3nt: TGCGCCAGCAGCCCGGATGCAGGGGGCACCGGGGAGCTGTTTTTT
CDR3aa: CASSPDAGGTGELFF

j_gene: TRBJ1-4
abundance: -
v_gene: TRBV6-1
len: 14
d_gene: TRBD1
CDR3nt: TGTGCCAGCAGTAGGGGACAGAAGAATGAAAAACTGTTTTTT
CDR3aa: CASSRGQKNEKLFF

j_gene: TRBJ2-3
abundance: -
v_gene: TRBV25-1
len: 13
d_gene: -
CDR3nt: TGTGCCAGCAGTGAATCTCAGCGAGATACGCAGTATTTT
CDR3aa: CASSESQRDTQYF

j_gene: TRBJ1-5
abundance: -
v_gene: TRBV18
len: 13
d_gene: -
CDR3nt: TGTGCCAGCTCTTGGGGTCCAAATCAGCCCCAGCATTTT
CDR3aa: CASSWGPNQPQHF

j_gene: TRBJ2-2
abundance: -
v_gene: TRBV20-1
len: 11
d_gene: -
CDR3nt: TGCAGTGCCAGCGTCACCGGGGAGCTGTTTTTT
CDR3aa: CSASVTGELFF

j_gene: TRBJ2-7
abundance: -
v_gene: TRBV30
len: 17
d_gene: TRBD2
CDR3nt: TGTGCCTGGAGTGTACAGGGGGGACTAGCGGGGTCCTACGAGCAGTACTTC
CDR3aa: CAWSVQGGLAGSYEQYF

j_gene: TRBJ2-5
abundance: -
v_gene: TRBV10-3
len: 13
d_gene: -
CDR3nt: TGTGCCATCAGCAGAGGGTTGCAAGAGACCCAGTACTTC
CDR3aa: CAISRGLQETQYF